The sequence of this TCR beta chain was determined in a study of shared clonotypes between healthy human individuals. Study-level information: With ages of 18 to 49, the donors were a couple of women and a few men. Plates per donor: three CD4 naive, three CD4 memory, two CD8 naive, one CD8 memory.

This clone was recorded only once. Its target is unknown. Distinct nucleotide sequences in the sample also encode this CDR3. The protocol was immunoSEQ multiplex PCR, while the TCRdb copy is restricted to in-frame clones and leaves out a portion. The sample consists of over 2 million clones, about 95% of them appearing once. Study-wide results and caveats: Blood was the sole source, and tissue repertoires probably differ. Memory subsets generally showed lower estimated richness than naive subsets.

The CDR3 consists of 12 residues. The germline V and J ends were trimmed by 4 bases and 4 bases, with 8 bases remaining between them. Germline assignment: CDR1 LNHDA and CDR2 SQIVND (reference sequence). CD45RO-negative, CCR7-selected cells formed the naive CD8 fraction, which excluded terminally differentiated effector memory CD45RA+ cells. The receptor's source is a young man in good health. Sequenced input: naive CD8+ T cells sorted from blood. The chain links TRBV19 to TRBJ2-7; D perhaps matches TRBD1 (6 bases). For the CDR3, the DNA is TGTGCCAGTAGTAGTCAGGGGTACGAGCAGTACTTC. Residues: CASSSQGYEQYF. Supplemented by reference TRBV19 and TRBJ2-7, the full variable domain reads DGGITQSPKYLFRKEGQNVTLSCEQNLNHDAMYWYRQDPGQGLRLIYYSQIVNDFQKGDIAEGYSVSREKKESFPLTVTSAQKNPTAFYLCASSSQGYEQYFGPGTRLTVT.